The 32 T cell receptor beta chains reported below all come from one sample, sequenced in a study of T cell repertoires in cytomegalovirus infection. Using its own MiXCR run on the reads, TCRdb lists one record per CDR3 protein. Of hundreds of thousands of distinct CDR3 sequences in the sample, around 31% were seen once. No antigen has been identified for these receptors. Source: cultured PBMCs, taken from culture after CMV antigen stimulation. The origin of the receptors is a human donor in good health (CMV status not recorded). Some clones in this sample may be carry-over from other donors' samples.

This clonotype was recorded a few times. The chain uses TRBV6-2 or TRBV6-3 and TRBJ1-1; the match to TRBD1 covers 9 bases. The CDR3 consists of 14 residues. V was pared by 6 bases and J by 6 bases, with 8 bases of the junction left unmatched. The germline V gene encodes CDR1 MNHEY and CDR2 SVGEGT. The CDR3 protein is CASRERQGGPEAFF. The CDR3 DNA reads TGTGCCAGCAGGGAGAGACAGGGGGGGCCTGAAGCTTTCTTT.

The chain recombines TRBV20-1 with TRBJ1-5; the D gene is possibly TRBD1 (6 bases). The length of the CDR3 is 14 residues. From germline, CDR1 is DFQATT and CDR2 SNEGSKA (reference sequence). V was pared by 6 bases and J by 0 bases, with 12 bases between. CDR3 loop: CSAQQGSSNQPQHF. For the CDR3, the DNA is TGCAGTGCGCAACAGGGTTCTAGCAATCAGCCCCAGCATTTT.

The chain links TRBV5-4 to TRBJ2-1; D not certain. The CDR3 is 15 residues long. Trimming removed 4 bases at V and 10 bases at J, with 21 bases between. Germline-derived CDR1 and CDR2 are SGHNT and YYREEE (reference sequence). The DNA for the CDR3 is TGTGCCAGCAGCCCGGGTCTAGGCTTGAAGGACGAGCAGTTCTTC. Its protein is CASSPGLGLKDEQFF.

The chain uses TRBV7-8 and TRBJ2-3; unclear D gene. This CDR3 region has 14 residues. From germline, CDR1 is SGHVS and CDR2 FQNEAQ. Trimming cost V 3 bases and J 2 bases, with 9 bases left between them. CDR3 residues: CASSFEEITDTQYF. The CDR3 DNA follows: TGTGCCAGCAGCTTTGAGGAGATCACAGATACGCAGTATTTT.

The V and J genes are TRBV5-1 and TRBJ2-3; D may be TRBD2 (6 bases). V was shortened by 7 bases and J by 8 bases, with 11 bases between the two germline ends. Germline V gives CDR1 SGHRS, CDR2 YFSETQ. This CDR3 spans 11 amino acids. CDR3 bases: TGCGCCAGCGAGGAGGGAGGTACGCAGTATTTT. It is translated as CASEEGGTQYF.

This clonotype was counted a few times. J is TRBJ1-4 and V is TRBV28, with 9 nucleotides matching TRBD1. This CDR3 is 16 amino acids long. After removal of 1 base from V and 8 bases from J, the junction contained 8 bases not matched to a gene. Germline CDR1 is MDHEN and CDR2 is SYDVKM. Here the CDR3 DNA reads TGTGCCAGCAGTTTATTTCGGGACAGGGAGGAAGAAAAACTGTTTTTT. Translating gives CASSLFRDREEEKLFF.

This clonotype was observed a few times. This chain connects TRBV12-3 or TRBV12-4 to TRBJ1-2; D is unclear. Trimming removed 3 bases at V and 2 bases at J, with 10 bases between. The CDR3 consists of 14 residues. CDR3 protein: CASSLIPENYGYTF. DNA for the CDR3: TGTGCCAGCAGTTTGATCCCAGAGAACTATGGCTACACCTTC.

This clonotype occurred a few times. The CDR3 DNA sequence: TGTGCCAGCGGGAGGGACAGCACAGATACGCAGTATTTT. Translating it yields CASGRDSTDTQYF. The chain couples TRBV6-6 to TRBJ2-3; the match to TRBD2 covers 7 bases. CDR1 MNHNY and CDR2 SVGAGI come from the germline V gene (reference sequence). The CDR3 is 13 amino acids. Losses at the gene ends were 8 bases for V and 0 bases for J; bases not matched to a gene: 2.

This clonotype was observed many times. The chain employs TRBV7-2 and TRBJ2-3; 9 bases are shared with TRBD2. The CDR3 is 14 residues long. The junction had 8 bases not matched to a gene; V was cut back by 7 bases and J by 6 bases. CDR1 SGHTA and CDR2 FQGNSA come from the germline V gene. The CDR3 region has the DNA TGTGCCAGCACGGGGCGGGGGGGTTGGGATACGCAGTATTTT. It specifies CASTGRGGWDTQYF.

This clonotype was seen only a few times. The V call is TRBV6-5, the J call TRBJ2-3; D is ambiguous. The CDR3 sequence is 14 residues long. The V gene lost 0 bases and the J gene lost 2 bases, with 6 bases spanning the gap. The V gene's germline CDR1 is MNHEY and CDR2 SVGAGI. This chain's CDR3 is CASSYSPATDTQYF. In DNA form, the CDR3 reads TGTGCCAGCAGTTACTCGCCAGCCACAGATACGCAGTATTTT.

This clonotype showed up many times. The chain uses TRBV7-2 and TRBJ2-5, with D possibly being TRBD1 (5 bases). In germline, CDR1 is SGHTA, CDR2 FQGNSA. Trimming shortened V by 5 bases and J by 2 bases, and 12 bases separated the two germline ends. This CDR3 spans 14 amino acids. The CDR3 DNA sequence: TGTGCCAGCAGCCCCCCAGGGTATCAAGAGACCCAGTACTTC. Translating gives CASSPPGYQETQYF.

The chain couples TRBV12-3 or TRBV12-4 to TRBJ2-7, with D uncertain. CDR3 length: 14 amino acids. The V and J ends lost 6 bases and 2 bases respectively, with 14 bases between them. The CDR3 reads CASSFRKGTYEQYF. CDR3 DNA: TGTGCCAGCAGCTTCCGGAAAGGGACCTACGAGCAGTACTTC.

V and J are TRBV7-8 and TRBJ2-3, with D unresolved. Trimming cost V 8 bases and J 2 bases, with 14 bases left between them. The CDR3 extends over 14 amino acids. CDR1 is SGHVS, CDR2 FQNEAQ, per germline. The CDR3 reads CASGLERVTDTQYF. DNA for the CDR3: TGTGCCAGCGGTCTTGAGCGTGTCACAGATACGCAGTATTTT.

The chain uses TRBV7-2 and TRBJ2-3, with 8 bases fitting TRBD2. The ends lost 4 bases at V and 6 bases at J; junction bases unmatched: 3. The length of the CDR3 is 13 residues. Germline values: CDR1 SGHTA, CDR2 FQGNSA. The CDR3 region is CASSSEREDTQYF. For the CDR3, the DNA is TGTGCCAGCAGCTCTGAGCGGGAGGATACGCAGTATTTT.

In this sample, this clonotype turned up a few times. The genes are TRBV6-5 and TRBJ2-7, with D hard to call. CDR1 and CDR2 from the germline V gene are MNHEY and SVGAGI. The length of the CDR3 is 13 residues. V dropped 2 bases and J dropped 0 bases, with 5 bases sitting between them. CDR3: CASSYLSSYEQYF. The DNA of the CDR3 is TGTGCCAGCAGTTACCTCAGCTCCTACGAGCAGTACTTC.

The V call is TRBV4-3, the J call TRBJ2-1; 8 bases match TRBD2. The CDR3 is 15 residues long. V lost 3 bases to trimming and J lost 4 bases; unmatched junction nucleotides: 5. Germline V gene sequence: CDR1 LGHNA, CDR2 YSLEER. CDR3 bases: TGCGCCAGCAGCCAGGTAGCGGGGTTGTACAATGAGCAGTTCTTC. This encodes CASSQVAGLYNEQFF.

V is TRBV4-3 and J is TRBJ1-1, with D unresolved. The CDR3 covers 14 residues. Germline V CDR1 and CDR2: LGHNA, YSLEER. Trimming removed 0 bases from V and 1 base from J, with 6 bases in between. CDR3 sequence (DNA): TGCGCCAGCAGCCAAGATTCCGCGAACACTGAAGCTTTCTTT. The encoded protein is CASSQDSANTEAFF.

V gene TRBV5-1 combines with J gene TRBJ1-2; 7 nucleotides line up with TRBD1. Germline trimming cut 3 bases from V and 4 bases from J; bases unmatched to any gene: 6. There are 14 residues in the CDR3. Germline V CDR1 and CDR2: SGHRS, YFSETQ. CDR3 bases: TGCGCCAGCAGCTGGGAGAGGACAGGCTATGGCTACACCTTC. Its translation is CASSWERTGYGYTF.

This clonotype was detected ten times or more. This chain connects TRBV7-2 to TRBJ2-1, with TRBD1 as a possible D gene (6 bases). V dropped 3 bases and J dropped 2 bases, with 11 bases sitting between them. Looked up from germline, CDR1 is SGHTA and CDR2 is FQGNSA. The CDR3 consists of 15 residues. CDR3 sequence reads: CASSLDRGTYNEQFF. As DNA, the CDR3 is TGTGCCAGCAGCTTGGACAGAGGAACCTACAATGAGCAGTTCTTC.

The chain combines TRBV7-2 with TRBJ2-2, with D possibly TRBD2 on 7 matching bases. Germline assignment: CDR1 SGHTA and CDR2 FQGNSA. V was trimmed by 5 bases and J by 7 bases, leaving 20 bases between them. This CDR3 is built from 16 residues. The CDR3 sequence is CASSVNGGPSGGELFF. The CDR3 region has the DNA TGTGCCAGCAGCGTGAACGGGGGGCCCTCCGGCGGGGAGCTGTTTTTT.

The V and J genes are TRBV2 and TRBJ1-5, with 10 bases that match TRBD1. The germline gives CDR1 SNHLY, CDR2 FYNNEI. The ends lost 1 base at V and 7 bases at J; junction bases unmatched: 10. The CDR3 runs 17 residues. The CDR3: CASSEEPPTGGVQPQHF. In DNA form, the CDR3 reads TGTGCCAGCAGTGAAGAACCCCCGACAGGGGGCGTCCAGCCCCAGCATTTT.

This chain links TRBV6-2 or TRBV6-3 with TRBJ1-1; 9 bases are shared with TRBD1. The V gene's germline CDR1 is MNHEY and CDR2 SVGEGT. CDR3 length: 15 amino acids. V lost 8 bases to trimming and J lost 4 bases; unmatched junction nucleotides: 11. The DNA of the CDR3 is TGTGCCAGCCAAGCTCTGCGGGACAGGGCCACTGAAGCTTTCTTT. It translates to CASQALRDRATEAFF.

The CDR3 region is CASSGGNREVKNIQYF. CDR3 DNA sequence: TGTGCCAGCAGTGGTGGGAACAGGGAGGTCAAAAACATTCAGTACTTC. The rearrangement uses TRBV12-3 or TRBV12-4 and TRBJ2-4; D is possibly TRBD1 or TRBD2 (6 bases each). The CDR3 runs 16 residues. The V end was cut by 5 bases, the J end by 3 bases, with 17 bases between.

This clonotype was detected once. J is TRBJ1-1 and V is TRBV2; 7 bases agree with TRBD1. The CDR3 consists of 13 residues. From germline, CDR1 is SNHLY and CDR2 FYNNEI. V lost 6 bases, J lost 1 base, and 2 bases stayed unmatched. The CDR3 coding sequence is TGTGCCAGCAGGGACAGGCGGAACACTGAAGCTTTCTTT. Residues: CASRDRRNTEAFF.

The CDR3 is CASSLVGTLGNQPQHF. In nucleotides, the CDR3 is TGTGCCAGCAGCTTAGTGGGGACCTTGGGCAATCAGCCCCAGCATTTT. The chain couples TRBV7-9 to TRBJ1-5, with D possibly TRBD1 on 5 matching bases. V dropped 1 base and J dropped 2 bases, with 12 bases sitting between them. CDR3 length equals 16 residues. Germline-derived CDR1 and CDR2 are SEHNR and FQNEAQ (reference sequence).

The genes are TRBV20-1 and TRBJ2-1; D perhaps matches TRBD2 (5 bases). CDR1 DFQATT and CDR2 SNEGSKA come from the germline V gene (reference sequence). This CDR3 contains 13 residues. The CDR3 sequence: CSNRRYSYNEQFF. The CDR3 DNA reads as TGCAGCAATAGGAGGTATTCCTACAATGAGCAGTTCTTC.

This rearrangement joins TRBV25-1 to TRBJ2-3, with TRBD1 matching over 7 bases. The CDR3 has 15 residues. Germline V lookup: CDR1 MGHDK, CDR2 SYGVNS. The V gene end was trimmed by 4 bases and the J gene end by 0 bases; junction bases not matched to a gene: 4. In DNA form, the CDR3 reads TGTGCCAGCAGTGTGACAGGGAGTAGCACAGATACGCAGTATTTT. Protein product: CASSVTGSSTDTQYF.

This clonotype has more than one count but fewer than ten. CDR3 in amino acids: CASSQEGGMEPYEQYF. CDR3 nucleotides: TGCGCCAGCAGCCAAGAGGGGGGCATGGAGCCATACGAGCAGTACTTC. This sequence joins TRBV4-3 and TRBJ2-7; possibly TRBD1 or TRBD2 for D (6 bases each). Trimming pared 0 bases from V and 4 bases from J, leaving 16 bases between. CDR1 is LGHNA and CDR2 is YSLEER in the germline V gene. This CDR3 contains 16 residues.

In the case of this clonotype: The conserved closing phenylalanine or tryptophan is absent in this CDR3, likely reflecting a read error. Because the CDR3's place on the DNA is in doubt, the DNA is left out and the CDR3 is given as listed by TCRdb. The J gene is TRBJ2-7, the V gene TRBV23-1; the table's D call of TRBD2 was not tested on the DNA. TRBV23-1 is filed as an ORF, its function uncertain. Ends included, the CDR3 has 12 residues. CDR3 protein: CATKLLAGGQED.

The chain employs TRBV7-2 and TRBJ2-5; D is undetermined. This CDR3 has 12 residues. The V end was cut by 3 bases, the J end by 13 bases, with 15 bases between. Germline V gene data show CDR1 as SGHTA and CDR2 as FQGNSA. The CDR3 reads CASSFTLGPRYF. CDR3 in DNA: TGTGCCAGCAGCTTCACTCTGGGCCCCAGGTACTTC.

Only a few counts were recorded for this clonotype. The chain links TRBV20-1 to TRBJ2-1; D possibly corresponds to TRBD2 (6 bases). The CDR3 spans 12 residues. Germline V CDR1 and CDR2: DFQATT, SNEGSKA (reference sequence). V lost 5 bases and J lost 9, with 14 bases in between. DNA for the CDR3: TGCAGTGCTTGGAAGGACGGGGGTGAGCAGTTCTTC. Amino acid sequence: CSAWKDGGEQFF.

This chain links TRBV7-9 with TRBJ1-5; D gene uncertain. The CDR3 covers 15 residues. V was cut by 6 bases and J by 0 bases, with 12 bases left in between. CDR1 and CDR2 (germline): SEHNR, FQNEAQ (reference sequence). CDR3 in amino acids: CASSRFWVSNQPQHF. The CDR3 bases are TGTGCCAGCAGTCGCTTCTGGGTTAGCAATCAGCCCCAGCATTTT.